Listed below are T cell receptor beta chains from one sample, sequenced in a study of early T cells in non-severe SARS-CoV-2 infection. One entry per CDR3 protein, called by TCRdb with MiXCR from the 5' RACE reads. The data contain about 66,000 distinct CDR3 sequences, about 17% of them singletons. The sequencing used whole blood, collected at baseline. The receptors derive from an adult who was a healthcare worker with PCR-confirmed SARS-CoV-2 infection or an uninfected control (not recorded which). The conserved cysteine and the conserved F or W are not part of the CDR3 here. The order of the fields is J gene, D gene, V gene, CDR3 protein. A D gene is named only where the DNA matches it firmly.

>TRBJ2-1|TRBD2|TRBV29-1
SVEGSGIEQF
>TRBJ2-3|-|TRBV6-1
ASSVGTFTDTQY
>TRBJ2-3|-|TRBV20-1
SARDPNGPDTQY
>TRBJ2-5|-|TRBV5-1
ASSLGGVQETQY
>TRBJ1-1|TRBD1|TRBV12-3/TRBV12-4
ASSRTGGDTEAF
>TRBJ1-6|-|TRBV18
ASSPPHAAPLH
>TRBJ1-2|TRBD1|TRBV5-6
ASSSTGGYYGYT
>TRBJ1-1|-|TRBV11-2
ASSLAGHRVNTEAF
>TRBJ1-1|-|TRBV21-1
ASPNRGWTTEAF
>TRBJ2-7|-|TRBV3-1
ASSRRRLNEQY
>TRBJ1-2|-|TRBV20-1
SARGRGVYGYT
>TRBJ1-5|-|TRBV19
ASSRSGRGNQPQH
>TRBJ2-7|TRBD1|TRBV6-5
ASSNDRVREQY
>TRBJ2-5|-|TRBV29-1
SVDSEADQETQY
>TRBJ1-1|-|TRBV29-1
SVVRARTEAF
>TRBJ2-2|-|TRBV7-2
ASSSLGGHGELF
>TRBJ1-1|-|TRBV18
ASSPSGIMNTEAF
>TRBJ2-3|TRBD2|TRBV20-1
SALAGDVTDTQY
>TRBJ2-6|-|TRBV7-8
ASSLASVSTVSGANVLT
>TRBJ2-2|TRBD1|TRBV19
ASRTTDRGPNTGELF
>TRBJ2-7|-|TRBV7-9
ASSSGTEGRIYEQY
>TRBJ2-3|-|TRBV4-3
ASSGDSRTDTQY
>TRBJ2-2|TRBD2|TRBV7-2
ASSLKVFRGRASGELF
>TRBJ1-1|-|TRBV10-3
AISESRGVNTEAF
>TRBJ1-2|TRBD1|TRBV10-3
ATKDRDGYT
>TRBJ1-3|-|TRBV6-5
ASSYFEPGPGNTIY
>TRBJ2-2|TRBD2|TRBV14
ASSRKLAGGSGELF
>TRBJ2-5|TRBD1|TRBV7-6
ASSPSRDRGPETQY
>TRBJ1-1|-|TRBV20-1
SALPEPTEAF
>TRBJ2-4|TRBD1|TRBV7-9
ASSLGGTGAKNIQY
>TRBJ2-1|TRBD1|TRBV15
ATSRGTGSDEQF
>TRBJ2-7|TRBD1|TRBV4-3
ASSHRAGQGSYEQY
>TRBJ2-6|TRBD1|TRBV24-1
ATSAPDRDSGANVLT